The present T cell receptor beta chain was sequenced within a study of blood T cells in healthy people across ages. Study-wide results and caveats: Naive T cell percentage strongly correlated with TCR beta diversity.

Germline lookup yields CDR1 SQVTM and CDR2 ANQGSEA. This CDR3 contains 14 residues. The V end lost 5 bases, the J end lost 1 base, and 14 bases lay between the germline ends. Of note for this clonotype: Its antigen is unknown.

Combining a sample-barcoded 5' primer with a J-beta primer mix, a second PCR ran for roughly 6 to 11 cycles. TCRdb re-called the 5' RACE reads with MiXCR, one entry per CDR3 protein. This sample yields 750,000 to 950,000 distinct CDR3 sequences, of which 40% to 65% are seen a single time; approximately 40% belongs to the top ten. The chain uses TRBV29-1 and TRBJ1-1; TRBD1 might be the D (6 bases). Sequencing used blood. The sequence derives from an elderly man in good health. The CDR3 sequence is CSVLAGTKNTEAFF. The CDR3, as DNA: TGCAGCGTTTTAGCCGGGACAAAGAACACTGAAGCTTTCTTT.